This TCR beta chain originates from a study of cytomegalovirus exposure and HLA in healthy donors. Whole-study context: A prior study identified approximately 110 million unique TCR beta sequences from 180 million or so T cells. Study observations and caveats: In a later analysis, TCR beta V- and J-gene trimming showed a link to a missense DCLRE1C variant. Earlier analysis yielded a pattern in which most TCR beta V segments were productive about 90% or about 30% of the time.

Primers: 60 Vbeta forward and 13 Jbeta reverse. Method: immunoSEQ multiplex PCR; TCRdb's copy keeps in-frame clones and lacks some. This table has roughly 290,000 clones, 75% to 90% appearing once. As for this clone: What it binds is unknown.

V was cut by 0 bases and J by 6 bases, with 12 bases left in between. Germline CDR1 KGHSH, CDR2 LQKENI. The CDR3 sequence is 15 residues long. The chain links TRBV18 to TRBJ1-3; D uncertain. This sequence originates from a girl between 2 and 10 years old in good health and CMV-seronegative. The sample comprised PBMCs. CDR3 loop: CASSPPWGRENTIYF. CDR3 bases: TGTGCCAGCTCACCACCGTGGGGTCGGGAAAACACCATATATTTT.